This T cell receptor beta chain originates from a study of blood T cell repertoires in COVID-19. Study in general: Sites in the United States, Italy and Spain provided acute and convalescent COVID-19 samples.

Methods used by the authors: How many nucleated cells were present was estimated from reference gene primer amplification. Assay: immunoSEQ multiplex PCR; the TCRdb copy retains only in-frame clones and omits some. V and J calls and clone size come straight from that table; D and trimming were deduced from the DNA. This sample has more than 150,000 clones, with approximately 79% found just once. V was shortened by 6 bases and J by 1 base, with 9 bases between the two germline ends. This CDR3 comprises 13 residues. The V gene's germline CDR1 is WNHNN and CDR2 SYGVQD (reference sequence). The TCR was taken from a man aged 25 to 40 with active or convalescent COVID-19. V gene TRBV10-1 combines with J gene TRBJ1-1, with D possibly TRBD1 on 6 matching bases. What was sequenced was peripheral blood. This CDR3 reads CASSQGPNTEAFF. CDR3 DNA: TGCGCCAGCAGCCAGGGGCCGAACACTGAAGCTTTCTTT.